This note documents a single T cell receptor beta chain sequence. The target of this receptor is not known. Base qualities were left out, and no much larger clone turns up one base away. These data originate in a study of blood T cell repertoires in COVID-19 (TCRdb year 2020). Broadly, across the study: Samples from collaborators originated in the United States, Italy and Spain and spanned both the acute and convalescent phases of COVID-19. The prospective study material was composed of cDNA or gDNA derived from T cells, B-cell-depleted T cells, or PBMCs. The dataset comprised deeply sampled blood TCRbeta repertoires from subjects exposed to, actively infected with, or recovered from COVID-19. A freely available public database, intended as a resource for researchers studying the immune response to SARS-CoV-2, is where the repertoires were released. The samples were drawn from two sources: the first 160 participants of the ongoing ImmuneRACE study, and over 950 subjects contributed by 6 global collaborators. The sample metadata nearly always contained a de-identified subject ID, COVID-19 status, age in years and sex. HLA class I and class II types, where available, came from metadata supplied by the sample provider rather than from assay-based typing.

V is trimmed back by 4 bases and J by 12 bases, and the junction contains 13 bases that no gene match accounts for. The CDR3, from cysteine to phenylalanine, totals 14 residues. Left in the record is the CDR3 DNA by itself, 42 bases read in frame from the first base. Reading the germline V gene (reference sequence) gives CDR1 LGHDT and CDR2 YNNKEL. TCRbeta CDR3 regions were amplified from genomic DNA by means of the immunoSEQ Assay, a bias-controlled multiplex PCR. From the authors' description of their analysis: The number of nucleated cells in each sample was estimated by amplification of reference gene primers within the assay. To quantify the absolute abundance of each unique TCRbeta CDR3 rearrangement, sequence reads were collapsed and filtered. For each sample, productive Simpson clonality was calculated as the square root of Simpson's diversity index across productive rearrangements. TCRdb stores this immuneACCESS table with in-frame sequences only. Part of the clones is absent; in the studies checked, under half of the shortfall reflects unresolved V genes, and no reason is known for the rest. V, J and clone size are taken as reported in that table, and D and trimming were inferred from the DNA itself. The sample includes about 240,000 clones, with approximately 86% observed a single time. The ten largest account for just over 7% of the sample.

Samples from volunteer blood donors who had recovered from COVID-19 were contributed by a second Seattle source. Each collaborating institution followed its own protocols to collect whole blood in K2EDTA tubes. For TCRbeta analysis, collaborators shipped samples as frozen whole blood, isolated PBMCs, or DNA extracted from either of those sample types. General study outcomes and caveats: The amount of clinical and demographic metadata varied by source and participant and was provided uncurated.

This TCR was sampled from a man in his sixties who had recovered from COVID-19. Sequenced: peripheral blood. The rearranged chain carries TRBV3-1 (or the pseudogene TRBV3-2) and TRBJ2-7; 9 bases in the junction line up with TRBD1. The CDR3 reads CASSPSGTGRVRYF. The sequenced DNA: TGTGCCAGCAGCCCCTCCGGGACAGGGAGGGTTCGGTACTTC.